The present TCR beta chain was sequenced within a study of blood T cell repertoires in COVID-19. About the study: Acute-phase and convalescent COVID-19 samples originated in the United States, Italy and Spain. Sources were T cells, B-cell-depleted T cells, or PBMCs; the material itself was cDNA or gDNA.

Authors' data handling: Amplification of reference gene primers was used by the study to estimate nucleated cell counts. Here immunoSEQ multiplex PCR was the method, and the copy in TCRdb shows in-frame clones only, minus some. That table gives V, J and clone size, and the DNA gave D and trimming. The sample carries about 200,000 clones, roughly 84% recorded once. CDR3 length: 15 residues. J was trimmed by 0 bases and V by 3 bases; bases with no gene match: 4. Germline assignment: CDR1 LGHDT and CDR2 YNNKEL (reference sequence). V gene TRBV3-1 (or the pseudogene TRBV3-2) combines with J gene TRBJ1-2; TRBD1 agrees at 7 bases. This receptor was obtained from a middle-aged man with acute or convalescent COVID-19. The sequenced sample consisted of peripheral blood. CDR3: CASSHGDRPNYGYTF. DNA for the CDR3: TGTGCCAGCAGCCATGGGGACAGACCTAACTATGGCTACACCTTC.